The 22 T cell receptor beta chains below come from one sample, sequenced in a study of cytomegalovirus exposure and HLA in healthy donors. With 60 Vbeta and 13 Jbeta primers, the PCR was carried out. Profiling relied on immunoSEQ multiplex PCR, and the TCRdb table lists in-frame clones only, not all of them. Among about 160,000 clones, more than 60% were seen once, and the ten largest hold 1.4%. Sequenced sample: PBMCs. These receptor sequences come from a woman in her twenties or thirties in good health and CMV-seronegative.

The CDR3 coding sequence is TGTGCCAGCAGCCCAGAACTAGCGGGGGGGCCGGGTACGCAGTATTTT. Its protein is CASSPELAGGPGTQYF. J is TRBJ2-3 and V is TRBV7-2; 13 nucleotides align to TRBD2. V lost 5 bases, J lost 8 bases, and 10 bases stayed unmatched. CDR1 SGHTA and CDR2 FQGNSA come from the germline V gene. The CDR3 has 16 residues.

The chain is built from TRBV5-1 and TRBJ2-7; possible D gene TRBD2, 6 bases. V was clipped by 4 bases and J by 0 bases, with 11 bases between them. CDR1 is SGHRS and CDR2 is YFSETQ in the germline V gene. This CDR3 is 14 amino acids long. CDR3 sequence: CASSTYGGSYEQYF. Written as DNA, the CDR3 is TGCGCCAGCAGCACGTACGGGGGCTCCTACGAGCAGTACTTC.

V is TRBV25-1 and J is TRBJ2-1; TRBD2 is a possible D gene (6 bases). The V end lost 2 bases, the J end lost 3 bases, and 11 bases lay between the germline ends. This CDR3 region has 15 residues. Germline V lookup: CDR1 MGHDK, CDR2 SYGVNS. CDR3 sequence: CASSEIGGLYNEQFF. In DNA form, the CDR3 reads TGTGCCAGCAGTGAAATCGGGGGACTCTACAATGAGCAGTTCTTC.

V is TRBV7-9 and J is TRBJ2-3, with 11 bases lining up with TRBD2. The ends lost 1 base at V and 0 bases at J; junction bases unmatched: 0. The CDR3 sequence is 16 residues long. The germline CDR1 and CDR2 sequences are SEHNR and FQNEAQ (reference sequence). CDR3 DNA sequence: TGTGCCAGCAGCTTAGGACTAGCGGGGAGCACAGATACGCAGTATTTT. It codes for CASSLGLAGSTDTQYF.

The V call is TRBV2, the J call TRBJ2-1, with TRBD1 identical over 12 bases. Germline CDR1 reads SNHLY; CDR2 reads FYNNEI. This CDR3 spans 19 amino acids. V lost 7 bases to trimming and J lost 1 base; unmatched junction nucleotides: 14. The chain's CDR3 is CASKTTGTGGAWSYNEQFF. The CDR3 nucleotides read TGTGCCAGCAAAACCACCGGGACAGGGGGCGCATGGTCCTACAATGAGCAGTTCTTC.

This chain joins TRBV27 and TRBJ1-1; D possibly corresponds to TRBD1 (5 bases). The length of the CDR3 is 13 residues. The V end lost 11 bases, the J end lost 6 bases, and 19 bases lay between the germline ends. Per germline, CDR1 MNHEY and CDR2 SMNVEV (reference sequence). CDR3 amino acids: CASLGRGKPEAFF. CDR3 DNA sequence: TGTGCCTCTTTAGGGAGGGGTAAGCCTGAAGCTTTCTTT.

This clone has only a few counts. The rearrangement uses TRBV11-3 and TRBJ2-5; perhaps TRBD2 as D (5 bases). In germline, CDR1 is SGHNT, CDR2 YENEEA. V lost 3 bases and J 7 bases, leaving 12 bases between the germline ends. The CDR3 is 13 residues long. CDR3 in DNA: TGTGCCAGCAGCTTCACGCGGGTGGGGACCCAGTACTTC. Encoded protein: CASSFTRVGTQYF.

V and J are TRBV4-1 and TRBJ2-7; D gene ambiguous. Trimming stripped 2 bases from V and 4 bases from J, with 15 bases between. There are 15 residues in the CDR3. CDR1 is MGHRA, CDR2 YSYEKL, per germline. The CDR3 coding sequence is TGCGCCAGCAGCCAAACAGCAGAAGACGATTACGAGCAGTACTTC. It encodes CASSQTAEDDYEQYF.

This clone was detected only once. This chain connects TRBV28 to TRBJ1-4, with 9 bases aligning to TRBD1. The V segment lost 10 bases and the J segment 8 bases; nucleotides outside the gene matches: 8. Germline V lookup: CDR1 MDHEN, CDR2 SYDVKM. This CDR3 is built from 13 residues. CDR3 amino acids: CATTTGGSEKLFF. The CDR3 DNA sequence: TGTGCCACCACGACAGGGGGGAGCGAAAAACTGTTTTTT. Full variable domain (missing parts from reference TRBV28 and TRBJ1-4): DVKVTQSSRYLVKRTGEKVFLECVQDMDHENMFWYRQDPGLGLRLIYFSYDVKMKEKGDIPEGYSVSREKKERFSLILESASTNQTSMYLCATTTGGSEKLFFGSGTQLSVL.

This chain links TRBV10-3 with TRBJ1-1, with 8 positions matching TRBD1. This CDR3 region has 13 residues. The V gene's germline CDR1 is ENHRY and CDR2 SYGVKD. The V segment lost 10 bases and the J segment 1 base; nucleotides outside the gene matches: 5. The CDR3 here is CATQGASNTEAFF. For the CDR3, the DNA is TGTGCCACCCAGGGGGCCTCGAACACTGAAGCTTTCTTT.

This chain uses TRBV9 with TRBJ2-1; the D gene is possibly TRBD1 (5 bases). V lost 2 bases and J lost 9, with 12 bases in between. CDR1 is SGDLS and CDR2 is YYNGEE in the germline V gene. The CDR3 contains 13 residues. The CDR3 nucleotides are TGTGCCAGCAGCGTTGTAGGGGCCAGTGAGCAGTTCTTC. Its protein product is CASSVVGASEQFF.

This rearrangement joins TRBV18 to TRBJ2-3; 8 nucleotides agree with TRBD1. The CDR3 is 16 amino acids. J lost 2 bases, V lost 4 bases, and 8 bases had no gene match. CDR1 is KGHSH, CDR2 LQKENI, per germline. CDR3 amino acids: CASSLTGTGSTDTQYF. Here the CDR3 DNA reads TGTGCCAGCTCACTCACCGGGACAGGTTCCACAGATACGCAGTATTTT.

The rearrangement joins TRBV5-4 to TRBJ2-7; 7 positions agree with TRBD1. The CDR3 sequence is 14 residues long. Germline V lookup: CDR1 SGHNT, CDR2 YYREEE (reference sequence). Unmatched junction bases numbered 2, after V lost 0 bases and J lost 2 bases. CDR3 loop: CASSLEGAAYEQYF. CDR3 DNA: TGTGCCAGCAGCTTGGAGGGGGCGGCCTACGAGCAGTACTTC.

CDR3: CASSLGWGGGAPYEQYF. Here the CDR3 DNA reads TGTGCCAGCAGCTTGGGTTGGGGGGGCGGAGCTCCCTACGAGCAGTACTTC. The gene calls are TRBV5-4 and TRBJ2-7, with D possibly TRBD2 on 7 matching bases. The V gene lost 0 bases and the J gene lost 2 bases, with 18 bases spanning the gap. CDR1 SGHNT and CDR2 YYREEE come from the germline V gene (reference sequence). The CDR3 runs to 17 residues.

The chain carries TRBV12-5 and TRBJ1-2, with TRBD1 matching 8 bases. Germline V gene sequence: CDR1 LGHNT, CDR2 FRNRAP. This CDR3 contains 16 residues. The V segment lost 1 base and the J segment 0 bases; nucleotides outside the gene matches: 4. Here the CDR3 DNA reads TGTGCTAGTGGTTTGGGACAGGGACAGGCTAACTATGGCTACACCTTC. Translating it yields CASGLGQGQANYGYTF.

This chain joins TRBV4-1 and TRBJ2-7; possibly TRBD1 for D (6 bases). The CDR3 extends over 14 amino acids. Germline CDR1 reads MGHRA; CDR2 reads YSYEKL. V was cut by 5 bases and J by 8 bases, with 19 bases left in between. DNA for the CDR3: TGCGCCAGCAGCGACATACAGGGAGAGCGGAAGCAGTACTTC. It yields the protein CASSDIQGERKQYF.

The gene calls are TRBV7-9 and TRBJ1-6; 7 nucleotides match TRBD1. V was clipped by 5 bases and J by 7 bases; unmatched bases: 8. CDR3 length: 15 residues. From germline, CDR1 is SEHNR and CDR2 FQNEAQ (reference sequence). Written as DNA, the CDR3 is TGTGCCAGCAGCCGCCCGGGACAGATAAATTCACCCCTCCACTTT. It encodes CASSRPGQINSPLHF.

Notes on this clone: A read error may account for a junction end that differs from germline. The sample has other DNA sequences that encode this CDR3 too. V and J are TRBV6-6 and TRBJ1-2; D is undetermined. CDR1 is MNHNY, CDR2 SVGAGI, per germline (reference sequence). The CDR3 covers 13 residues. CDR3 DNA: TGCGCCAGCAGTTACATGGCAAACTATGGCTACACCTTC. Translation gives CASSYMANYGYTF.

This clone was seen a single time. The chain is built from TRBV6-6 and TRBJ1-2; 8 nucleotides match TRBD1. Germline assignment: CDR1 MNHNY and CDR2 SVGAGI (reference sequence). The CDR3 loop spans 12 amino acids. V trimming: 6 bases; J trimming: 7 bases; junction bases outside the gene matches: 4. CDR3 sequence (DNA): TGTGCCAGCAGGACAGGGGAAGGTGGCTACACCTTC. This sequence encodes CASRTGEGGYTF.

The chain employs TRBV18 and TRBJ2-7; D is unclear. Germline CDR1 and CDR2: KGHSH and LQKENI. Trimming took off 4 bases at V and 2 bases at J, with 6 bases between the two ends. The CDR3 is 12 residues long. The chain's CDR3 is CASSLTAYEQYF. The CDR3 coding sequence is TGTGCCAGCTCACTCACAGCCTACGAGCAGTACTTC. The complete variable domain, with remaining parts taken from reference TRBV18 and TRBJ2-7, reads NAGVMQNPRHLVRRRGQEARLRCSPMKGHSHVYWYRQLPEEGLKFMVYLQKENIIDESGMPKERFSAEFPKEGPSILRIQQVVRGDSAAYFCASSLTAYEQYFGPGTRLTVT.

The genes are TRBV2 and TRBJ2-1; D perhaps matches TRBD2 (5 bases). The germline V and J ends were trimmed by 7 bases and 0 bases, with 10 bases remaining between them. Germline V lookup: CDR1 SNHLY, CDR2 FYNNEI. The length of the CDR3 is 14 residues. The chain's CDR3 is CASNQRISYNEQFF. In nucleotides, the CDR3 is TGTGCCAGCAATCAGCGGATCTCCTACAATGAGCAGTTCTTC.

The CDR3 region is CAWSYRSSNQPQHF. For the CDR3, the DNA is TGTGCCTGGAGTTACAGGAGTTCCAATCAGCCCCAGCATTTT. J is TRBJ1-5 and V is TRBV30; TRBD1 is a possible D gene (5 bases). Looked up from germline, CDR1 is GTSNPN and CDR2 is SVGIG (reference sequence). CDR3 size: 14 residues. Trimming took 2 bases from V and 3 from J, leaving 11 bases between them.